A single sample gave rise to the 3 T cell receptor beta chains below, sequenced in a study of PD-1 blockade in classical Hodgkin lymphoma. Relapses following autologous stem cell transplantation were seen in all patients, with brentuximab vedotin exposure varying. The method was immunoSEQ multiplex PCR; TCRdb's version includes in-frame clones alone and lacks a portion of them. The sample has 25,000 to 30,000 clones, roughly 70% seen once; the top ten hold around 28%. Sequencing used peripheral blood mononuclear cells (PBMCs), obtained before the second cycle of nivolumab. The receptor set was obtained from a human donor with classical Hodgkin lymphoma.

The CDR3 coding sequence is TGTGCCAGCAGCCGGACTGGGGTCGGGGAGCTGTTTTTT. As protein: CASSRTGVGELFF. The chain joins TRBV5-6 to TRBJ2-2, with D maybe TRBD2 (5 bases). Germline-derived CDR1 and CDR2 are SGHDT and YYEEEE. The ends were cut back, 4 bases at V and 7 bases at J, with 11 bases in the middle. This CDR3 contains 13 residues.

This clone showed up many times. V and J are TRBV11-2 and TRBJ2-1, with 7 bases that match TRBD1. Germline trimming cut 2 bases from V and 4 bases from J; bases unmatched to any gene: 8. Germline CDR1 reads SGHAT; CDR2 reads FQNNGV. The CDR3 has 16 residues. CDR3 loop: CASSLPRDSPYNEQFF. The CDR3 nucleotides read TGTGCCAGCAGCTTACCCCGGGACAGTCCTTACAATGAGCAGTTCTTC. Supplemented by reference TRBV11-2 and TRBJ2-1, the full variable domain reads EAGVAQSPRYKIIEKRQSVAFWCNPISGHATLYWYQQILGQGPKLLIQFQNNGVVDDSQLPKDRFSAERLKGVDSTLKIQPAKLEDSAVYLCASSLPRDSPYNEQFFGPGTRLTVL.

CDR3 bases: TGTGCCAGCAGTTACTCGAGTTTGACTGAAAAACTGTTTTTT. Protein sequence: CASSYSSLTEKLFF. V usage is TRBV6-5 and J usage is TRBJ1-4, with unresolved D. With 0 bases removed from V and 7 bases from J, the gap between germline ends came to 9 bases. This CDR3 is built from 14 residues. CDR1 and CDR2 from the germline V gene are MNHEY and SVGAGI.